Below are 13 T cell receptor beta chains sequenced from a single sample in a study of T cells in tuberculosis. Data came from immunoSEQ multiplex PCR; TCRdb stores just in-frame clones and leaves some out. The sample includes 40,000 to 45,000 clones, roughly 95% seen only once; the top ten take roughly 7%. Specimen: PBMCs. The receptors stem from a donor aged 10-29 years with latent tuberculosis or without tuberculosis infection.

The chain carries TRBV6-5 and TRBJ2-2, with D perhaps matching TRBD2 (5 bases). V gave up 4 bases and J gave up 4 bases, with 13 bases separating them. CDR3 length equals 15 residues. Germline assignment: CDR1 MNHEY and CDR2 SVGAGI. The CDR3 bases are TGTGCCAGCAGTTTGGGAGCGGTTAGCACCGGGGAGCTGTTTTTT. This codes for CASSLGAVSTGELFF.

CDR3 residues: CASSVGRRPSSYEQYF. CDR3 sequence (DNA): TGTGCCAGCAGCGTAGGGAGGCGGCCGAGCTCCTACGAGCAGTACTTC. The gene calls are TRBV9 and TRBJ2-7; D might be TRBD2 (5 bases). Trimming removed 0 bases at V and 0 bases at J, with 13 bases between. The CDR3 consists of 16 residues. The germline V gene encodes CDR1 SGDLS and CDR2 YYNGEE.

The chain couples TRBV19 to TRBJ2-7; 7 bases match TRBD2. The CDR3 length is 15 residues. CDR1 is LNHDA, CDR2 SQIVND, per germline (reference sequence). Losses at the gene ends were 4 bases for V and 2 bases for J; bases not matched to a gene: 8. CDR3 sequence reads: CASSRQRDGAYEQYF. The CDR3 bases are TGTGCCAGTAGTAGGCAGCGGGACGGAGCCTACGAGCAGTACTTC.

V and J are TRBV6-5 and TRBJ1-1, with D maybe TRBD1 (5 bases). This CDR3 region has 14 residues. CDR1 and CDR2 (germline): MNHEY, SVGAGI. The ends were cut back, 4 bases at V and 4 bases at J, with 13 bases in the middle. The chain's CDR3 is CASSSFRDTTEAFF. CDR3 sequence (DNA): TGTGCCAGCAGTTCCTTCAGGGATACCACTGAAGCTTTCTTT.

The V gene is TRBV30, the J gene TRBJ2-2, with 11 bases identical to TRBD1. V lost 5 bases, J lost 5 bases, and 16 bases stayed unmatched. CDR1 and CDR2 (germline): GTSNPN, SVGIG (reference sequence). The CDR3 covers 18 residues. For the CDR3, the DNA is TGTGCCTGGGACTGGACAGGGGGCGTATTGGCGGGAACCGGGGAGCTGTTTTTT. Translation gives CAWDWTGGVLAGTGELFF.

The V and J genes are TRBV30 and TRBJ2-2; 8 nucleotides agree with TRBD1. The CDR3 spans 14 residues. V lost 5 bases to trimming and J lost 5 bases; unmatched junction nucleotides: 7. Germline values: CDR1 GTSNPN, CDR2 SVGIG (reference sequence). The CDR3, as DNA: TGTGCCTGGGAGACAGGGGTATGGACCGGGGAGCTGTTTTTT. This translates into CAWETGVWTGELFF.

The chain has TRBV30 and TRBJ1-5; TRBD1 matches at 9 bases. Germline values: CDR1 GTSNPN, CDR2 SVGIG (reference sequence). V dropped 0 bases and J dropped 4; count of bases not matched to a gene: 1. The CDR3 spans 14 residues. The CDR3 DNA sequence: TGTGCCTGGAGTGTGACAGGGGGGAATCAGCCCCAGCATTTT. Translated, it gives CAWSVTGGNQPQHF.

CDR3 in amino acids: CASSPGLAQNLYEQYF. CDR3 in DNA: TGTGCCAGCAGCCCCGGACTAGCCCAAAACCTCTACGAGCAGTACTTC. The chain recombines TRBV5-6 with TRBJ2-7; the match to TRBD2 covers 8 bases. Germline V lookup: CDR1 SGHDT, CDR2 YYEEEE. This CDR3 is built from 16 residues. The junction had 12 bases not matched to a gene; V was cut back by 4 bases and J by 3 bases.

This clone appeared once. The chain is built from TRBV25-1 and TRBJ1-2; TRBD1 aligns across 9 bases. The germline V gene has CDR1 MGHDK and CDR2 SYGVNS. The CDR3 totals 15 residues. The junction had 4 bases not matched to a gene; V was cut back by 2 bases and J by 3 bases. CDR3 amino acids: CASSEDRTGDYGYTF. The CDR3, as DNA: TGTGCCAGCAGTGAAGATAGGACAGGGGACTATGGCTACACCTTC.

This chain uses TRBV5-1 with TRBJ1-1; maybe TRBD1 (5 bases). This CDR3 contains 15 residues. Germline V gene data show CDR1 as SGHRS and CDR2 as YFSETQ. V was clipped by 0 bases and J by 4 bases, with 13 bases between them. CDR3 nucleotides: TGCGCCAGCAGCTTGGATTCGCAGGGCGCCACTGAAGCTTTCTTT. Its protein product is CASSLDSQGATEAFF.

This chain joins TRBV7-3 and TRBJ2-2, with TRBD1 matching 7 bases. The CDR3 loop spans 17 amino acids. CDR1 and CDR2 (germline): SGHTA, FQGTGA. After removal of 1 base from V and 1 base from J, the junction contained 6 bases not matched to a gene. DNA for the CDR3: TGTGCCAGCAGCTTAAAGGAACAGGGGAGGAACACCGGGGAGCTGTTTTTT. Translation gives CASSLKEQGRNTGELFF.

Only a few counts were recorded for this clone. The gene calls are TRBV2 and TRBJ2-3; D is unclear. CDR3 length equals 13 residues. CDR1 and CDR2 (germline): SNHLY, FYNNEI. V shed 7 bases and J shed 2 bases, with 10 bases lying between them. The CDR3 nucleotides are TGTGCCAGCAACGAGCCTTTCACAGATACGCAGTATTTT. It is translated as CASNEPFTDTQYF.

This chain links TRBV6-6 with TRBJ2-7; D might be TRBD1 (6 bases). The CDR3 is 15 amino acids. Trimming shortened V by 0 bases and J by 4 bases, and 13 bases separated the two germline ends. Germline CDR1 reads MNHNY; CDR2 reads SVGAGI (reference sequence). The CDR3 nucleotides are TGTGCCAGCAGTTACTCGGGGGCGGTATGGTACGAGCAGTACTTC. It encodes CASSYSGAVWYEQYF.